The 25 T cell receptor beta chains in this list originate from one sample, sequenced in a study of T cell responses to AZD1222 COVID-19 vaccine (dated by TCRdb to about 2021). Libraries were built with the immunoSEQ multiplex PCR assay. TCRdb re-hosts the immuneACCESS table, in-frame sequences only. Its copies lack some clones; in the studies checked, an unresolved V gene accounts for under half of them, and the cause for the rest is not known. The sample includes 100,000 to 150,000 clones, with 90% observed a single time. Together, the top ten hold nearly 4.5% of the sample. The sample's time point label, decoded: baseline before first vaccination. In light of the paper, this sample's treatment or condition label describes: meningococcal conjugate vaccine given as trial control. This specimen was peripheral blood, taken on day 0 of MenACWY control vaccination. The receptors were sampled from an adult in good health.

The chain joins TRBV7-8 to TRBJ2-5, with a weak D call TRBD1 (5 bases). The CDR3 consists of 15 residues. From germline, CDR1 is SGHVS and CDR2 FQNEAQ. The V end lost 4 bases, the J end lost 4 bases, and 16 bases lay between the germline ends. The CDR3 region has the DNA TGTGCCAGCAGCTCCAGGGCCTGGGGCCCAGAGACCCAGTACTTC. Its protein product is CASSSRAWGPETQYF.

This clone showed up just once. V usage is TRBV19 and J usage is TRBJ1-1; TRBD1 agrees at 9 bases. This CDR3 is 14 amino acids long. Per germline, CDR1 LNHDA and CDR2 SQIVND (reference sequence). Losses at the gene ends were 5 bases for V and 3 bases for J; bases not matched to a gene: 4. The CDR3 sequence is CASSPGTGHTEAFF. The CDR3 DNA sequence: TGTGCCAGTAGTCCGGGGACAGGGCACACTGAAGCTTTCTTT.

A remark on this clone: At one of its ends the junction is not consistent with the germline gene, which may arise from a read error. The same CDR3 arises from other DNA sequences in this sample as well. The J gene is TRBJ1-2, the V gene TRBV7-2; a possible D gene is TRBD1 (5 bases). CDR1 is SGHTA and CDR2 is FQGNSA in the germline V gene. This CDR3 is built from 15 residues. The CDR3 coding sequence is TGTGCCAGCAGCTTAATAGACGACAGAACCTATGGCTATACCTTC. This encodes CASSLIDDRTYGYTF.

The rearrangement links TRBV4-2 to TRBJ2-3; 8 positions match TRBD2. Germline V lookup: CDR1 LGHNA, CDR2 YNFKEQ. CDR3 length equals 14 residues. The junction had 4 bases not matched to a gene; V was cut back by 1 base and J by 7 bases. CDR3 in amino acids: CASSQVVAGYTQYF. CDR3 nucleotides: TGTGCCAGCAGCCAAGTCGTAGCGGGGTATACGCAGTATTTT.

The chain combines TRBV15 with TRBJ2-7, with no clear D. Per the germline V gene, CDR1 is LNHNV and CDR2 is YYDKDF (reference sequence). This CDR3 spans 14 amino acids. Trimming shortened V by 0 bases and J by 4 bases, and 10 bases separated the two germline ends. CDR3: CATSRDRFSYEQYV. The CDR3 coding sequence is TGTGCCACCAGCAGAGATCGTTTTTCTTACGAGCAGTACGTC.

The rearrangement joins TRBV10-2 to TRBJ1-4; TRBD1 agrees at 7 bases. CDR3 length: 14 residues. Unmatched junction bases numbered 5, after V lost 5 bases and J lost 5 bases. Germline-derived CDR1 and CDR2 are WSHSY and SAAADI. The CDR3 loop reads CASSIPGQNEKLFF. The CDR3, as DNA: TGCGCCAGCAGTATCCCGGGACAGAATGAAAAACTGTTTTTT.

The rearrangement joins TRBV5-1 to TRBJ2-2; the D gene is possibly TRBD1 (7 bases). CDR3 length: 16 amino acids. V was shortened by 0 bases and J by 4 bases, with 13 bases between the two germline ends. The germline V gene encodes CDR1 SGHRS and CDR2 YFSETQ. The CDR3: CASSLGQGGGTGELFF. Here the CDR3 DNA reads TGCGCCAGCAGCTTGGGACAGGGAGGCGGCACCGGGGAGCTGTTTTTT.

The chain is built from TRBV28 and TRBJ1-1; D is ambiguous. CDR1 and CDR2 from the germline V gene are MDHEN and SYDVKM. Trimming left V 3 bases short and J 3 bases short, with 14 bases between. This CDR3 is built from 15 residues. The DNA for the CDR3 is TGTGCCAGCAGTTTCTCCCAAAAAGGGTACACTGAAGCTTTCTTT. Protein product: CASSFSQKGYTEAFF.

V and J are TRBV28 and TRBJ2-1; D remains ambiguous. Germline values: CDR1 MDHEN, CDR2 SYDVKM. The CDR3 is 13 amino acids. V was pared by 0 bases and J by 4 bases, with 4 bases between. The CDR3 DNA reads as TGTGCCAGCAGTTTATGGGGATACAATGAGCAGTTCTTC. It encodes CASSLWGYNEQFF.

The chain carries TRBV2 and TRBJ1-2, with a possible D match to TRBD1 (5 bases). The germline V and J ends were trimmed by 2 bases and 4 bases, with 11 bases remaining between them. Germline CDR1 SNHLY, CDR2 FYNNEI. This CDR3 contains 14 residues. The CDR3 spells CASSEPAQVYGYTF. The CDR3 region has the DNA TGTGCCAGCAGTGAACCCGCACAGGTCTATGGCTACACCTTC.

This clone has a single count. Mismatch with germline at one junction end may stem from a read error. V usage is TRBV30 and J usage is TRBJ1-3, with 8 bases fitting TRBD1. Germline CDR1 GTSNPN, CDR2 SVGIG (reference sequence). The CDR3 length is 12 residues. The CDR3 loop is CAWSSGTGPTDF. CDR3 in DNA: TGTGCCTGGAGTTCCGGGACAGGCCCTACGGATTTT.

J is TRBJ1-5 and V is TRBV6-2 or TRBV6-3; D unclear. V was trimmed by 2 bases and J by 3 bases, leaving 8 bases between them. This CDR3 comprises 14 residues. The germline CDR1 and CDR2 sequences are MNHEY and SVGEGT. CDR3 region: CASSYRTHNQPQHF. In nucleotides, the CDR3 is TGTGCCAGCAGTTACAGAACTCACAATCAGCCCCAGCATTTT.

CDR3 in amino acids: CASSPQGGEQYF. CDR3 coding DNA: TGTGCCAGCTCACCGCAGGGTGGCGAGCAGTACTTC. This chain joins TRBV18 and TRBJ2-7, with D tentatively TRBD1 (5 bases). In germline, CDR1 is KGHSH, CDR2 LQKENI. This CDR3 spans 12 amino acids. Trimming took off 3 bases at V and 6 bases at J, with 9 bases between the two ends. The whole variable domain, filled in from reference TRBV18 and TRBJ2-7, reads NAGVMQNPRHLVRRRGQEARLRCSPMKGHSHVYWYRQLPEEGLKFMVYLQKENIIDESGMPKERFSAEFPKEGPSILRIQQVVRGDSAAYFCASSPQGGEQYFGPGTRLTVT.

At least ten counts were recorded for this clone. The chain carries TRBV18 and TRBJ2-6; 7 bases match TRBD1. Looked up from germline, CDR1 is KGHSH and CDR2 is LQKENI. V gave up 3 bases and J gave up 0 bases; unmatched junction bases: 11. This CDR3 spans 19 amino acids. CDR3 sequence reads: CASSPWDSLAVSGANVLTF. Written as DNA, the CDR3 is TGTGCCAGCTCACCGTGGGACAGTTTGGCCGTCTCTGGGGCCAACGTCCTGACTTTC.

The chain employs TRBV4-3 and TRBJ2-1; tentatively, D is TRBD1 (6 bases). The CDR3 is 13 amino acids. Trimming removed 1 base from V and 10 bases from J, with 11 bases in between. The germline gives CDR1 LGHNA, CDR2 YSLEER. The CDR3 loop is CASSQVPGTEQFF. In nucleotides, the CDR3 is TGCGCCAGCAGCCAAGTGCCCGGGACAGAGCAGTTCTTC.

The CDR3 reads CASRDLAGNTIYF. CDR3 DNA: TGTGCCAGCAGAGACCTGGCCGGAAACACCATATATTTT. The V and J genes are TRBV14 and TRBJ1-3; D is undetermined. Germline CDR1 reads SGHDN; CDR2 reads FVKESK. There are 13 residues in the CDR3. V gave up 6 bases and J gave up 4 bases, with 10 bases separating them.

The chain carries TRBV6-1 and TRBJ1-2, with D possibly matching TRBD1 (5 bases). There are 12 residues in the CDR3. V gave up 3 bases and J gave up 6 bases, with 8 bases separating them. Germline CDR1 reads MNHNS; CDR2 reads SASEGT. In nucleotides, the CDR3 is TGTGCCAGCAGTGAGATGGGGGATGGCTACACCTTC. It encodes CASSEMGDGYTF.

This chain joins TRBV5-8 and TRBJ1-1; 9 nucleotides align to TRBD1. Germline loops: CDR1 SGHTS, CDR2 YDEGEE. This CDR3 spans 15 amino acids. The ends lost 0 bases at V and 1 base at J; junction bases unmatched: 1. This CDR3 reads CASSLGDRENTEAFF. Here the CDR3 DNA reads TGTGCCAGCAGCTTGGGGGACAGGGAGAACACTGAAGCTTTCTTT.

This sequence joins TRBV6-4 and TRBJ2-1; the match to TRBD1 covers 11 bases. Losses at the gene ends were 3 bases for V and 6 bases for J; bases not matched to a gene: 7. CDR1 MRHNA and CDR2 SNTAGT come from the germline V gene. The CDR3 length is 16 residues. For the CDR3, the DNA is TGTGCCAGCAGTGATCTAGCCGGGACAGGGGGCAATGAGCAGTTCTTC. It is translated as CASSDLAGTGGNEQFF.

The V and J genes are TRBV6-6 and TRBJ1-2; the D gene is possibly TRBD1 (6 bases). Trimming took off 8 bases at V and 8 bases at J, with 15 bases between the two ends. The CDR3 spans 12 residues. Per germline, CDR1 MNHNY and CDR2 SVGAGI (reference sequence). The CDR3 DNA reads TGTGCCAGCGGACAGCCCTCGGGGGGCTACACCTTC. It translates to CASGQPSGGYTF.

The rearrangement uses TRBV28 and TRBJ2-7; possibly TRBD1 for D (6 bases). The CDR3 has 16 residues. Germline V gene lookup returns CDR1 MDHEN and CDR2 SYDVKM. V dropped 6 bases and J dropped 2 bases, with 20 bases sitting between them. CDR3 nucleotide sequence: TGTGCCAGCAGATCAAAGACAGGCCCGTCAACCTACGAGCAGTACGTC. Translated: CASRSKTGPSTYEQYV.

The CDR3 DNA follows: TGCGCCAGCAGCCAAACGACAGGGGACACAGATACGCAGTATTTT. This encodes CASSQTTGDTDTQYF. The chain uses TRBV4-3 and TRBJ2-3; 8 positions agree with TRBD1. CDR1 is LGHNA, CDR2 YSLEER, per germline. This CDR3 has 15 amino acids. J gave up 2 bases and V 2 bases, and 3 bases lay outside the gene matches.

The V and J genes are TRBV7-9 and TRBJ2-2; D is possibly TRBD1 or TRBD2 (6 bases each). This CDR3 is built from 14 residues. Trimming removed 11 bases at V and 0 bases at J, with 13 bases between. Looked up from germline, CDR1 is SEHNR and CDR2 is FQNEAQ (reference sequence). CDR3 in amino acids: CAGTGRTNTGELFF. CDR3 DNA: TGTGCCGGAACAGGGAGGACGAACACCGGGGAGCTGTTTTTT.

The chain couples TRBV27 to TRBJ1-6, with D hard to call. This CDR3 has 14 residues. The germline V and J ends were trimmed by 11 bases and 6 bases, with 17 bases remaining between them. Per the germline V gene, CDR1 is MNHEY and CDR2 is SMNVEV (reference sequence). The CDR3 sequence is CAPTVGVCNSPLHF. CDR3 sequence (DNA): TGTGCCCCAACCGTCGGGGTATGTAATTCACCCCTCCACTTT.

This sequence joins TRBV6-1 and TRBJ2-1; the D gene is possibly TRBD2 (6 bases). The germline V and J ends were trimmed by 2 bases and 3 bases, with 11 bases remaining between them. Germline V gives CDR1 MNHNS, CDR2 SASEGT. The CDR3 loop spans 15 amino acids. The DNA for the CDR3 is TGTGCCAGCAGTGAATCGAAGGAGGGCTACAATGAGCAGTTCTTC. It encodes CASSESKEGYNEQFF.